A selection of T cell receptor beta chains follows, all from one sample in a study of early T cells in non-severe SARS-CoV-2 infection. TCRdb itself ran the 5' RACE reads through MiXCR, one entry per CDR3 protein. The table shows roughly 57,000 distinct CDR3 sequences, with under 15% occurring only once. The sequencing input was whole blood. The receptors were gathered from an adult who was a healthcare worker with PCR-confirmed SARS-CoV-2 infection or an uninfected control (not recorded which). CDR3s include the opening cysteine and the closing phenylalanine or tryptophan. D genes are given only for firm matches. Size is omitted from some rows. Given values are once, few, many or a class for expanded clones.

j_gene | abundance | d_gene | v_gene | CDR3aa | CDR3nt
TRBJ1-4 | - | TRBD1 | TRBV18 | CASSPPPGQAVREKPFF | TGTGCCAGCTCACCACCCCCCGGACAGGCCGTACGGGAAAAACCGTTTTTT
TRBJ2-3 | many | - | TRBV18 | CASSPSGPTVTQYF | TGTGCCAGCTCACCCTCGGGCCCTACGGTTACGCAGTATTTT
TRBJ2-1 | few | TRBD2 | TRBV29-1 | CSAKRGGADEQFF | TGCAGCGCAAAACGCGGGGGGGCCGATGAGCAGTTCTTC
TRBJ1-3 | - | - | TRBV7-9 | CASSGGTRSVTIYF | TGTGCCAGCAGCGGGGGGACTAGGTCCGTCACCATATATTTT
TRBJ1-2 | - | - | TRBV7-6 | CASSLSRGYGYTF | TGTGCCAGCAGCTTAAGTCGGGGTTATGGCTACACCTTC
TRBJ2-7 | few | - | TRBV20-1 | CSARGTDKLYEQYF | TGCAGTGCCAGGGGAACCGACAAGCTGTACGAGCAGTACTTC
TRBJ2-2 | few | TRBD2 | TRBV30 | CAFQAGAGTGELFF | TGTGCCTTCCAAGCGGGGGCGGGCACCGGGGAGCTGTTTTTT
TRBJ1-6 | - | TRBD1 | TRBV7-2 | CASSLRGFNSPLHF | TGTGCCAGCAGCCTCAGGGGGTTTAATTCACCCCTCCACTTT
TRBJ2-1 | many | - | TRBV15 | CATSRDSHRKSNEQFF | TGTGCCACCAGCAGAGATTCCCACAGGAAGAGTAATGAGCAGTTCTTC
TRBJ2-1 | - | - | TRBV7-2 | CASSFDGYEQFF | TGTGCCAGCAGCTTCGACGGGTATGAGCAGTTCTTC
TRBJ2-3 | - | TRBD2 | TRBV7-2 | CASSPPRGGLAVTDTQYF | TGTGCCAGCAGCCCGCCCAGAGGGGGACTAGCCGTCACAGATACGCAGTATTTT
TRBJ2-5 | - | - | TRBV29-1 | CSVRREETQYF | TGCAGCGTTCGCAGGGAAGAGACCCAGTACTTC
TRBJ2-7 | - | TRBD1 | TRBV7-9 | CASSRLGTEKANEQYF | TGTGCCAGCAGCCGCCTAGGGACAGAGAAGGCGAACGAGCAGTACTTC
TRBJ1-6 | few | - | TRBV18 | CATRGVIDSPLHF | TGTGCCACCCGGGGGGTGATTGATTCACCCCTCCACTTT
TRBJ2-7 | few | - | TRBV7-2 | CASSLGPPSPTGRAYEQYF | TGTGCCAGCAGCTTAGGTCCCCCGTCCCCGACAGGGAGGGCCTACGAGCAGTACTTC
TRBJ1-2 | once | - | TRBV6-2/TRBV6-3 | CASSPQTYGYTF | TGTGCCAGCTCGCCTCAGACCTATGGCTACACCTTC